One sample yielded the 12 T cell receptor beta chains listed below, sequenced in a study of OX40 agonist ivuxolimab in advanced cancers. Data came from immunoSEQ multiplex PCR; TCRdb stores just in-frame clones and leaves some out. The sample lists approximately 68,000 clones, roughly 86% seen once, with 0.6% to 0.75% in the top ten. The sequences come from CD4+ or CD8+ T cells sorted from blood, collected in a trial of the OX40 agonist ivuxolimab. The receptors were sampled from an adult with an advanced solid tumor such as melanoma, head and neck, liver or kidney cancer.

V is TRBV19 and J is TRBJ1-1; 11 bases are shared with TRBD1. Per germline, CDR1 LNHDA and CDR2 SQIVND (reference sequence). The CDR3 covers 15 residues. The trim removed 2 bases at V and 4 bases at J, leaving 3 bases unmatched. CDR3 bases: TGTGCCAGTAGTATAACAGGGACAGGGGGCACTGAAGCTTTCTTT. This encodes CASSITGTGGTEAFF.

The rearrangement joins TRBV6-5 to TRBJ1-2; D is perhaps TRBD1 (6 bases). The CDR3 extends over 16 amino acids. The V gene lost 0 bases and the J gene lost 4 bases, with 15 bases spanning the gap. Looked up from germline, CDR1 is MNHEY and CDR2 is SVGAGI. CDR3 sequence reads: CASSYSTGGSVYGYTF. In nucleotides, the CDR3 is TGTGCCAGCAGTTACTCGACGGGGGGCTCAGTCTATGGCTACACCTTC.

This rearrangement joins TRBV7-3 to TRBJ1-2; D gene ambiguous. Trimming removed 4 bases at V and 7 bases at J, with 16 bases between. The germline V gene has CDR1 SGHTA and CDR2 FQGTGA. The CDR3 consists of 14 residues. CDR3 DNA: TGTGCCAGCAGCTCATCCGGGAGTCTCTTTGGCTACACCTTC. This codes for CASSSSGSLFGYTF.

The genes are TRBV2 and TRBJ2-1; a weak D match, TRBD2 (5 bases). From germline, CDR1 is SNHLY and CDR2 FYNNEI. The CDR3 is 14 residues long. The V end lost 4 bases, the J end lost 4 bases, and 11 bases lay between the germline ends. CDR3 protein: CASSGPGVYNEQFF. CDR3 nucleotides: TGTGCCAGCAGTGGGCCCGGGGTATACAATGAGCAGTTCTTC.

The chain links TRBV29-1 to TRBJ1-1; D gene uncertain. Germline CDR1 reads SQVTM; CDR2 reads ANQGSEA. Trimming took 5 bases from V and 0 from J, leaving 13 bases between them. CDR3 length: 14 residues. CDR3 in DNA: TGCAGCGTTCACAGAGGCCTATTGAACACTGAAGCTTTCTTT. This sequence encodes CSVHRGLLNTEAFF.

V gene TRBV10-3 combines with J gene TRBJ2-1; 8 positions match TRBD2. Germline V gives CDR1 ENHRY, CDR2 SYGVKD. The CDR3 spans 16 residues. V dropped 4 bases and J dropped 4; count of bases not matched to a gene: 9. This CDR3 is CAISGREREKYNEQFF. CDR3 nucleotides: TGTGCCATCAGTGGGAGAGAGCGGGAGAAATACAATGAGCAGTTCTTC.

CDR3 in amino acids: CASQLAGAEETQYF. CDR3 DNA: TGTGCCAGTCAACTAGCGGGAGCCGAGGAGACCCAGTACTTC. V is TRBV5-4 and J is TRBJ2-5; TRBD2 aligns across 11 bases. The CDR3 length is 14 residues. The germline V gene has CDR1 SGHNT and CDR2 YYREEE (reference sequence). Trimming at V came to 8 bases and at J to 5 bases, leaving 8 bases not matched to a gene.

The chain combines TRBV6-5 with TRBJ2-1; 10 nucleotides align to TRBD1. This CDR3 spans 15 amino acids. Germline V gene lookup returns CDR1 MNHEY and CDR2 SVGAGI. V dropped 6 bases and J dropped 5; count of bases not matched to a gene: 7. CDR3 region: CASRRRTGGNNEQFF. CDR3 nucleotides: TGTGCCAGCAGACGAAGGACAGGGGGAAACAATGAGCAGTTCTTC.

The chain links TRBV5-6 to TRBJ1-6; the D gene is possibly TRBD1 (5 bases). The CDR3 covers 12 residues. Germline loops: CDR1 SGHDT, CDR2 YYEEEE. Trimming stripped 4 bases from V and 9 bases from J, with 8 bases between. The CDR3 DNA follows: TGTGCCAGCAGCGAAGGGGTTTCACCCCTCCACTTT. Residues: CASSEGVSPLHF.

This clone was seen a few times. The genes are TRBV5-6 and TRBJ1-6; 9 nucleotides match TRBD1. V gave up 3 bases and J gave up 10 bases; unmatched junction bases: 8. Germline-derived CDR1 and CDR2 are SGHDT and YYEEEE. The CDR3 spans 15 residues. This CDR3 reads CASSSWTGAGSPLHF. The CDR3 nucleotides read TGTGCCAGCAGCTCTTGGACAGGGGCGGGGTCACCCCTCCACTTT.

This clone was seen a single time. The rearrangement links TRBV25-1 to TRBJ2-3; the D gene is possibly TRBD1 (7 bases). The CDR3 extends over 15 amino acids. Between the trimmed V and J ends, which lost 6 bases and 2 bases, there was a span of 15 bases. Germline values: CDR1 MGHDK, CDR2 SYGVNS. CDR3 sequence: CASSAGQLHTDTQYF. CDR3 bases: TGTGCCAGCAGCGCGGGACAGCTCCACACAGATACGCAGTATTTT.

This chain connects TRBV5-6 to TRBJ1-3, with 9 bases lining up with TRBD1. After removal of 1 base from V and 7 bases from J, the junction contained 3 bases not matched to a gene. The CDR3 is made up of 14 amino acids. Germline V lookup: CDR1 SGHDT, CDR2 YYEEEE. CDR3 residues: CASSLWDRVNTIYF. Here the CDR3 DNA reads TGTGCCAGCAGCTTGTGGGACAGGGTGAACACCATATATTTT.